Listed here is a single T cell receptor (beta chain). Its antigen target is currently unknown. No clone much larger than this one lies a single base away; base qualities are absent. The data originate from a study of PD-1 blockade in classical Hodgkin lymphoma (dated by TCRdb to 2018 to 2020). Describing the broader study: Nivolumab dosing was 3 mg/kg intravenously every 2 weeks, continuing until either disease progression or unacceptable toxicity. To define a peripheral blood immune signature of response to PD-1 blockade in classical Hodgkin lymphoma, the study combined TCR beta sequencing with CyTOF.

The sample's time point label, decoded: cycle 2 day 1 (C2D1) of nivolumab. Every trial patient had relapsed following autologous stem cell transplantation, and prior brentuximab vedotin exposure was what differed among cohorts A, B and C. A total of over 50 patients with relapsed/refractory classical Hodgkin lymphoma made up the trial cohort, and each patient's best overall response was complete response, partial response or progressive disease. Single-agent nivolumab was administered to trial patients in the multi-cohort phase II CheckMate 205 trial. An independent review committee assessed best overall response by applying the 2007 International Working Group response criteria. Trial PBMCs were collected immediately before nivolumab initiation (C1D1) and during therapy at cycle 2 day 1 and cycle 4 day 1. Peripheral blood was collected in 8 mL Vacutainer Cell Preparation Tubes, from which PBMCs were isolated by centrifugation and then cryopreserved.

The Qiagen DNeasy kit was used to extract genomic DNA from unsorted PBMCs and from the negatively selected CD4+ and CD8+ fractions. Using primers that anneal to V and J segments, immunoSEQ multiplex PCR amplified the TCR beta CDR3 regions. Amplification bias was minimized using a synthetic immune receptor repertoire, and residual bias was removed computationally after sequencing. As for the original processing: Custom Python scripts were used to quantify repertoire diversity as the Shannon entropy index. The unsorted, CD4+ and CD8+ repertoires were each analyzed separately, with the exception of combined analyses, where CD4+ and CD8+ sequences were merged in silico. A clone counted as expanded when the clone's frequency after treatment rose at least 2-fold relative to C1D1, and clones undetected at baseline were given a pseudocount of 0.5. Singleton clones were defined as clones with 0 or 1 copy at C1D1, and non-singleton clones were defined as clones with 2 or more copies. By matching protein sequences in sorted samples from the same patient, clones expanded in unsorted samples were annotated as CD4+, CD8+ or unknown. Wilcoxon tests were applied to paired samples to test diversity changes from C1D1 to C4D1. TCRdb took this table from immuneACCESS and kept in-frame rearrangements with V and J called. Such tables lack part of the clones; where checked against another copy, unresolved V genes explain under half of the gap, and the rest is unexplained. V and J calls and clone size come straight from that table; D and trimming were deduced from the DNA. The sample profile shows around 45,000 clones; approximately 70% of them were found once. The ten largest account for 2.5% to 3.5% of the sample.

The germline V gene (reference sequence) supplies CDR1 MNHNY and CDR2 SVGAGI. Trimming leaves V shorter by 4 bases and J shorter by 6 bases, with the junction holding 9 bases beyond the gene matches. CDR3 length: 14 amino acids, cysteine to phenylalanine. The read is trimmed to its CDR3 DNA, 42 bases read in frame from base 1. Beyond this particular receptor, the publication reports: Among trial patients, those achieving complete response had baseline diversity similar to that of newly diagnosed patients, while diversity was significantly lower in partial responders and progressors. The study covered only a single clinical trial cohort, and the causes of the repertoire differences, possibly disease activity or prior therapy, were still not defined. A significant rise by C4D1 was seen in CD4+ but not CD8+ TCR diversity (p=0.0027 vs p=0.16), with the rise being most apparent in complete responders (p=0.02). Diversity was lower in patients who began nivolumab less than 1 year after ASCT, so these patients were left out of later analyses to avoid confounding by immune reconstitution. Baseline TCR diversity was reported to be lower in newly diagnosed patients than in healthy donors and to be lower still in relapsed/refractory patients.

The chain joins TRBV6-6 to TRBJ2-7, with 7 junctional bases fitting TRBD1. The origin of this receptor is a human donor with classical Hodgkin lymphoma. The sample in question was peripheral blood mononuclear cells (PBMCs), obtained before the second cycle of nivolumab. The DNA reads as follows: TGTGCCAGCAGTTTAAGACAGGGTTGGGGCGAGCAGTACTTC. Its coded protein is CASSLRQGWGEQYF.